This T cell receptor (beta chain) comes out of a study of shared clonotypes between healthy human individuals. Overall study results and limits: Despite large depth, rarefaction showed incomplete sorted-subset sequencing.

Terminally differentiated effector memory CD45RA+ cells were left out of the naive CD8 fraction, which was CD45RO-negative and positively selected for CCR7. V trimming: 6 bases; J trimming: 4 bases; junction bases outside the gene matches: 8. The germline CDR1 and CDR2 sequences are SNHLY and FYNNEI. The CDR3 has 17 amino acids. At deep level, the assay was performed. The data were produced by immunoSEQ multiplex PCR, yet TCRdb's version contains in-frame clones alone and is incomplete. In the table there are roughly 600,000 clones, about 98% of which are singletons. Concerning this clone itself: No antigen is known for it.

The V call is TRBV2, the J call TRBJ2-2; TRBD2 matches 13 bases. The TCR was taken from a man aged 25 to 45 in good health. Sequenced input: naive CD8+ T cells sorted from blood. In DNA, the CDR3 is TGTGCCAGCAGCGAACTCCGGACTAGCGGGAGCACCGGGGAGCTGTTTTTT. Amino acid sequence: CASSELRTSGSTGELFF. The complete variable domain, with remaining parts taken from reference TRBV2 and TRBJ2-2, reads EPEVTQTPSHQVTQMGQEVILRCVPISNHLYFYWYRQILGQKVEFLVSFYNNEISEKSEIFDDQFSVERPDGSNFTLKIRSTKLEDSAMYFCASSELRTSGSTGELFFGEGSRLTVL.